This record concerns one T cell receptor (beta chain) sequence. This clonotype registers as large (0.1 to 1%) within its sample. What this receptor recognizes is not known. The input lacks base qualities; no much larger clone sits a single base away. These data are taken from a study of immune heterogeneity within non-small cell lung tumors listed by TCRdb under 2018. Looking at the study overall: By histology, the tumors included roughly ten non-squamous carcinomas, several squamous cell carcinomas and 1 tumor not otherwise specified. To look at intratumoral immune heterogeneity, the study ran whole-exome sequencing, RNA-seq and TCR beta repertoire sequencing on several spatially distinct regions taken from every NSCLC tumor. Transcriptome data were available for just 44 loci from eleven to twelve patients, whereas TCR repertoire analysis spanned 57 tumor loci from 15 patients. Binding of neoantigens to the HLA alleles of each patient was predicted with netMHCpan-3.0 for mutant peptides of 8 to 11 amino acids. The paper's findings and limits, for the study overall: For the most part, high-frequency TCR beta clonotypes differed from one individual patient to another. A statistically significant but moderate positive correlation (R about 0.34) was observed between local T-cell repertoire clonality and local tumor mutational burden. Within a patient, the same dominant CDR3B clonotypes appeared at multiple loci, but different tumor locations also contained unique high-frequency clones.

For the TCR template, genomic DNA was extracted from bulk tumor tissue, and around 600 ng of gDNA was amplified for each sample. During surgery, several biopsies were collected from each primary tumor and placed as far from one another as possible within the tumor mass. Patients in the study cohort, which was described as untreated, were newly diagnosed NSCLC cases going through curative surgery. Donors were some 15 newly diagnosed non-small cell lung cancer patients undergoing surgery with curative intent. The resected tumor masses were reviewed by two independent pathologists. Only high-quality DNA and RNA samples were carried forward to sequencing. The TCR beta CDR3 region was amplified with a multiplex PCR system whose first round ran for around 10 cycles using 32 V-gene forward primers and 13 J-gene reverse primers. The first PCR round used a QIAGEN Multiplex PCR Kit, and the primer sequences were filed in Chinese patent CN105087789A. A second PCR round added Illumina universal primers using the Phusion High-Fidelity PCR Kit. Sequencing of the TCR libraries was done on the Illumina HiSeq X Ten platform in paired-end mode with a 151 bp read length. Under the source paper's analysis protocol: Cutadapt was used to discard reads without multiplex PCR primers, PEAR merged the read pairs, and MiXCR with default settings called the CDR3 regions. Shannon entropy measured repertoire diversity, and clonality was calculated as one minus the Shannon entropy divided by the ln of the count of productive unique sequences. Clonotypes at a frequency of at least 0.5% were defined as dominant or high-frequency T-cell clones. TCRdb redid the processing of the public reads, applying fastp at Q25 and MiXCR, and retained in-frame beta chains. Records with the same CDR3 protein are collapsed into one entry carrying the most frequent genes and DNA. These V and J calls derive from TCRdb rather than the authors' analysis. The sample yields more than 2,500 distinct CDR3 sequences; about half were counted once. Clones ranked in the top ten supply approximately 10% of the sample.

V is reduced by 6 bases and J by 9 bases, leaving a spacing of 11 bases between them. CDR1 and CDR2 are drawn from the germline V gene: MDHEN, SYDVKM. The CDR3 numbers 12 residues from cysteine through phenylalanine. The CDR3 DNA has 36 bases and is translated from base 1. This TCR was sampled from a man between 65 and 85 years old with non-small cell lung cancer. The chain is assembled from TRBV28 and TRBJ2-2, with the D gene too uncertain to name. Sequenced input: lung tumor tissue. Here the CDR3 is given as CASRDPKWELFF. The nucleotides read TGTGCCAGCAGGGACCCCAAGTGGGAGCTGTTTTTT.